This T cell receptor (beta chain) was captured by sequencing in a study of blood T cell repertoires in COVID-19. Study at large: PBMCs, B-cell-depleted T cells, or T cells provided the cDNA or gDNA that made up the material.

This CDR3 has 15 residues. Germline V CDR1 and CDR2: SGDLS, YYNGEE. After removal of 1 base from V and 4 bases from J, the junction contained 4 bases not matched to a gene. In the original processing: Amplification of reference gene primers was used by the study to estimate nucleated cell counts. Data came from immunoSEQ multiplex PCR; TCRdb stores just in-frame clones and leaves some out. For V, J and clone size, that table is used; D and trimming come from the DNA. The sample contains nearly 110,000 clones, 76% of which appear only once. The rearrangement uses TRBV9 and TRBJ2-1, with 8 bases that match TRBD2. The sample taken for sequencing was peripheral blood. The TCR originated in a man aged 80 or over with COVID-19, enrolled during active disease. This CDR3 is CASSVLAGIYNEQFF. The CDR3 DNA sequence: TGTGCCAGCAGCGTATTAGCGGGGATATACAATGAGCAGTTCTTC.